Below, one T cell receptor beta chain is given with its context. Its specificity is unknown. Relative to the germline gene, one junction end is altered; a read error may explain this. The identical CDR3 is also encoded by other nucleotide sequences in the sample. The germline V gene has CDR1 MNHNS and CDR2 SASEGT. This CDR3 is built from 12 residues. The source of the sample is a study of PD-1 blockade in classical Hodgkin lymphoma. Whole-study results and caveats: Newly diagnosed patients reportedly had lower baseline TCR diversity than healthy donors. CD4+ TCR diversity climbed significantly by C4D1, unlike CD8+ TCR diversity.

Using immunoSEQ multiplex PCR, the repertoire was profiled, and TCRdb retains in-frame clones only, with some absent. The sample comprises 66,000 or so clones, 71% of which are singletons, and just over 9% rests with the top ten. Each patient experienced a relapse that followed autologous stem cell transplantation, and brentuximab vedotin exposure varied. Reported best responses ranged across complete response, partial response or progressive disease. This chain uses TRBV6-1 with TRBJ1-2; D possibly corresponds to TRBD1 (6 bases). Sequenced material: peripheral blood mononuclear cells (PBMCs), taken before the second cycle of nivolumab. The TCR comes from a human donor with classical Hodgkin lymphoma. CDR3 region: CAGGQDGYGYTF. Written as DNA, the CDR3 is TGCGCCGGGGGACAAGACGGGTATGGCTACACCTTC.